This section outlines one TCR beta chain sequence together with its context. Its cognate antigen is unknown. Germline values: CDR1 SNHLY, CDR2 FYNNEI. The V gene end was trimmed by 4 bases and the J gene end by 0 bases; junction bases not matched to a gene: 3. This CDR3 is 17 amino acids long. Assay used: immunoSEQ multiplex PCR; TCRdb lists only in-frame clones, some missing. The data hold 25,000 to 30,000 clones, with approximately 78% observed a single time. The data stem from a study of T cells in narcolepsy. Study-level findings and limits: Blood of same and different patients, but not healthy controls, reportedly held recurring autoreactive clonotypes.

Sequencing was done on a sample of CD45RA- memory CD4+ T cells from PBMCs. The TCR originated in a human donor with narcolepsy. V usage is TRBV2 and J usage is TRBJ2-2; 12 nucleotides agree with TRBD2. CDR3: CASSATSGGPNTGELFF. In DNA form, the CDR3 reads TGTGCCAGCAGTGCGACTAGCGGGGGCCCGAACACCGGGGAGCTGTTTTTT.